The text below deals with one T cell receptor (beta chain). What it recognizes is unknown. The donors were in the approximately 130-subject validation cohort; that cohort was separate from the roughly 730-subject first cohort. V dropped 4 bases and J dropped 0; count of bases not matched to a gene: 6. CDR3 length: 16 amino acids. The germline gives CDR1 MGHDK, CDR2 SYGVNS. These data originate in a study of cytomegalovirus exposure and HLA in healthy donors. About the research overall: The same platform was used for the 95 to 150 validation repertoires and the 600 to 850 first-cohort repertoires, a later analysis reported.

This table comes from immunoSEQ multiplex PCR, and its TCRdb copy is limited to in-frame clones, with some not included. This sample carries 180,000 or so clones, about nine tenths of them seen once, and the ten largest clones take around 7.2%. Findings of the study overall: The TCR clusters that emerged in the first cohort tended, a later analysis found, to co-occur in the approximately 120 validation repertoires. Over 150 TCR beta chains were listed as cytomegalovirus-associated.

V usage is TRBV25-1 and J usage is TRBJ1-3; 7 bases align to TRBD1. The source material was PBMCs. This sequence was found in a man aged 25 to 45 in good health and CMV-seropositive. The DNA for the CDR3 is TGTGCCAGCAGTGGTCGACAGGGATTCTCTGGAAACACCATATATTTT. Protein sequence: CASSGRQGFSGNTIYF.